This is a list of T cell receptor beta chains from one sample in a study of blood T cells in healthy people across ages. Each CDR3 protein is one row after TCRdb ran MiXCR on the 5' RACE reads. The data contain hundreds of thousands of distinct CDR3 sequences, around 46% of them singletons. Specimen: blood. The source is a man aged 30 to 39 in good health. Each CDR3 is given with its conserved first and last residue. A D gene is named only where the DNA matches it firmly. Clone size is given for some rows only: seen once, a few or many times, or a class if the clone is expanded.

clone size	V gene	J gene	D gene	CDR3 protein
.	TRBV29-1	TRBJ1-1	.	CSVAWWAPNTEAFF
.	TRBV20-1	TRBJ2-7	.	CSARDQVPRDEQYF
few	TRBV7-2	TRBJ1-2	TRBD1	CASSLPDRGHGYTF
few	TRBV12-3/TRBV12-4	TRBJ2-2	.	CASSLPEGATPGELFF
few	TRBV9	TRBJ1-2	TRBD1	CASSAGQGVNYGYTF
.	TRBV5-4	TRBJ1-2	TRBD1	CASSSPGQGRSGYTF
once	TRBV7-8	TRBJ2-1	TRBD1	CASSPGTGNNGQFF
.	TRBV7-2	TRBJ2-1	TRBD2	CASSLEAGVHEQFF
.	TRBV28	TRBJ2-2	.	CASSLSSLAANTGELFF
.	TRBV12-3/TRBV12-4	TRBJ2-7	TRBD1	CASSWTGTPYEQYF
.	TRBV12-3/TRBV12-4	TRBJ1-5	TRBD1	CASSLSGQGVQPQHF
.	TRBV24-1	TRBJ1-5	.	CATSDPPGTGGPQPQHF
.	TRBV6-4	TRBJ2-2	.	CASSDSPGNTGELFF
.	TRBV18	TRBJ1-5	.	CASSPSAGTGPLNLNQPQHF
.	TRBV4-2	TRBJ2-1	.	CASSQDPLAASGDNEQFF
.	TRBV27	TRBJ2-3	TRBD1	CASPNPDRESLGDTQYF
.	TRBV12-3/TRBV12-4	TRBJ2-3	TRBD1	CASSAGTGLLDTQYF
.	TRBV6-1	TRBJ2-5	TRBD2	CATSTGTSGGNEQYF
few	TRBV6-2/TRBV6-3	TRBJ2-3	TRBD2	CASSYGIRGGTDTQYF
.	TRBV11-2	TRBJ2-3	.	CASSLGGHTQYF
.	TRBV29-1	TRBJ1-5	.	CSALSGGNQPQHF
.	TRBV27	TRBJ2-7	.	CASSYEGRGYEQYF
.	TRBV28	TRBJ2-1	.	CASSSPGTEYNEQFF
few	TRBV6-5	TRBJ1-5	.	CASSDSRGGNQPQHF
few	TRBV20-1	TRBJ2-1	TRBD2	CSASTGRPNEQFF
few	TRBV5-1	TRBJ2-1	.	CASSLAKSTVSYNEQFF
.	TRBV3-1	TRBJ2-1	TRBD2	CANSQDGASGYNEQFF
once	TRBV7-2	TRBJ2-5	TRBD1	CASRMDRGESYNEQYF
.	TRBV20-1	TRBJ2-3	TRBD2	CSARDWTSGGARDTQYF
many	TRBV11-1	TRBJ1-2	TRBD1	CASSSYSTGDYGYTF
.	TRBV11-2	.	TRBD2	CASSLGLAVKTQYF
.	TRBV7-2	TRBJ2-6	.	CASNPSGAGANVLTF
few	TRBV19	TRBJ2-5	.	CASNQVNYQETQYF
few	TRBV9	TRBJ2-7	.	CASSSQESYEQYF
.	TRBV18	TRBJ1-3	.	CASSPRKSSGNTIYF
few	TRBV5-1	TRBJ2-1	.	CASSTDGNEQFF
.	TRBV20-1	TRBJ1-2	TRBD1	CSARDQGGVGYTF
.	TRBV7-2	TRBJ2-3	.	CAGSFPASGTDTQYF
few	TRBV4-3	TRBJ2-1	TRBD2	CASSRDYLDSNEQFF
.	TRBV6-2/TRBV6-3	TRBJ2-5	.	CASSYVWGAGANEQYF
.	TRBV20-1	TRBJ2-1	TRBD2	CSAPRPGLADEQFF